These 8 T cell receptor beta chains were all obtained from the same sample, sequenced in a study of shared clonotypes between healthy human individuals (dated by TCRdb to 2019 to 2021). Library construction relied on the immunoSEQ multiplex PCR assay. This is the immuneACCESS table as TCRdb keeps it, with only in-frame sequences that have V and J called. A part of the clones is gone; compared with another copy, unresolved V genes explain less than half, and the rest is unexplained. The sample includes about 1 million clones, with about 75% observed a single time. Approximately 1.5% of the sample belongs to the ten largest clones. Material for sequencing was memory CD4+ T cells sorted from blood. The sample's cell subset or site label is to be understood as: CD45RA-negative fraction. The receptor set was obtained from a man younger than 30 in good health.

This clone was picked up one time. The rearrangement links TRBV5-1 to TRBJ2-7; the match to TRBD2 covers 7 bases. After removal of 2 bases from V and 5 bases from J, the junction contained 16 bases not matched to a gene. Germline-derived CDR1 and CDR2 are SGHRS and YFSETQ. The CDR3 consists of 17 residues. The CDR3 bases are TGCGCCAGCAGCTTACCTAGCGGAGCGGGCCCCGGGGACGAGCAGTACTTC. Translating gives CASSLPSGAGPGDEQYF.

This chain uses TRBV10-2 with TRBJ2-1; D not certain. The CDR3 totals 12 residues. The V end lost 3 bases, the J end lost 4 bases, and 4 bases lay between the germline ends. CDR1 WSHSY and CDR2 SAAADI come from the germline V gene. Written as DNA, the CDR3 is TGCGCCAGCAGTGAAGGGTACAATGAGCAGTTCTTC. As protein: CASSEGYNEQFF.

The CDR3: CASSLGIGTGNYEQYF. In DNA, the CDR3 is TGTGCCAGCAGCTTGGGGATTGGGACAGGGAACTACGAGCAGTACTTC. The chain couples TRBV5-4 to TRBJ2-7; 9 positions agree with TRBD1. The germline gives CDR1 SGHNT, CDR2 YYREEE (reference sequence). This CDR3 contains 16 residues. V was clipped by 0 bases and J by 3 bases; unmatched bases: 7.

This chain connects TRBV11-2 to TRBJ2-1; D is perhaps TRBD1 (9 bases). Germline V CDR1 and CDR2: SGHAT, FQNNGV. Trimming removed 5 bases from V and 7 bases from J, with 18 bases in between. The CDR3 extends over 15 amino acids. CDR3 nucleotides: TGTGCCAGCAGCCCCGGGGGGGGACAGGGAAATGAGCAGTTCTTC. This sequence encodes CASSPGGGQGNEQFF.

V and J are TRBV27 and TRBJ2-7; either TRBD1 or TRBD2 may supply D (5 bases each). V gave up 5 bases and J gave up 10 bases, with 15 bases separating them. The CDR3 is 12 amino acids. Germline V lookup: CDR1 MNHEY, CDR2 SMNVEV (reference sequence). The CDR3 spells CASSTRDGSQYF. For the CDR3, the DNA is TGTGCCAGCAGTACTCGGGACGGCTCCCAGTACTTC.

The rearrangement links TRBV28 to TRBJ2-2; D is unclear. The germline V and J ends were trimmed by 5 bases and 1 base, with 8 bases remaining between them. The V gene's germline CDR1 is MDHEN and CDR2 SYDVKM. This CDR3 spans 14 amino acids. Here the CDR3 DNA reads TGTGCCAGCAGTAGGCTCTTGAACACCGGGGAGCTGTTTTTT. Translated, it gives CASSRLLNTGELFF.

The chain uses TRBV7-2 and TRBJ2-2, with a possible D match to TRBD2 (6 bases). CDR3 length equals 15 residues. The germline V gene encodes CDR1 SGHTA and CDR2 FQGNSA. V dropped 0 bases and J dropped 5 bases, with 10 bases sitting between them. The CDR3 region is CASSLAPGETGELFF. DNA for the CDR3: TGTGCCAGCAGCTTAGCCCCGGGGGAAACCGGGGAGCTGTTTTTT.

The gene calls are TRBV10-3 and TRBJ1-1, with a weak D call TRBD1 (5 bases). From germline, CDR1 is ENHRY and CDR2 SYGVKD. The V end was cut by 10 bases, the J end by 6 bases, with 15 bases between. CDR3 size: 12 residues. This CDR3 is CATGRGAAEAFF. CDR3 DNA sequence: TGTGCCACGGGAAGGGGCGCCGCTGAAGCTTTCTTT.